This T cell receptor beta chain came from a study of early T cells in non-severe SARS-CoV-2 infection. Attachment of unique molecular identifiers was made to individual cDNA molecules. TCRdb fed the 5' RACE reads into MiXCR, producing one record per CDR3 protein. The top ten clones hold over 8% of a sample with about 55,000 distinct CDR3 sequences, just under 15% of them seen once. This CDR3 has 15 residues. The V segment lost 3 bases and the J segment 7 bases; nucleotides outside the gene matches: 12. Germline CDR1 and CDR2: LGHDT and YNNKEL (reference sequence). The table lists this clonotype with a few counts.

The V call is TRBV3-1, the J call TRBJ2-7, with TRBD2 matching over 7 bases. The TCR originated in an adult who was a healthcare worker with PCR-confirmed SARS-CoV-2 infection or an uninfected control (not recorded which). The material sequenced was whole blood, taken at baseline. CDR3 residues: CASSQGGGLQGEQYF. The DNA of the CDR3 is TGTGCCAGCAGCCAGGGCGGGGGACTCCAAGGGGAGCAGTACTTC.